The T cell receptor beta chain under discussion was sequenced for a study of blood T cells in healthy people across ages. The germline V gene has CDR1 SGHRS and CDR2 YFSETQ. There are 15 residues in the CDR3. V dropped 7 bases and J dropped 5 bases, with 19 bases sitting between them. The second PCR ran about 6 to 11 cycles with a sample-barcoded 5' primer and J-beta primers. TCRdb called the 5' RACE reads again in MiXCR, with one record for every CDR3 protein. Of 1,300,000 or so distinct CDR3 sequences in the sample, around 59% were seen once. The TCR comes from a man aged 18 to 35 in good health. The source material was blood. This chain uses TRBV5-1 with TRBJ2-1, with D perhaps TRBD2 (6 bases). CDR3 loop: CASGNKRTIHNEQFF. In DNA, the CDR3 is TGCGCCAGCGGAAACAAACGGACTATTCACAATGAGCAGTTCTTC.